Ten or more counts support the clone carrying this T cell receptor (beta chain). The antigen is undetermined. The data are from a study of T cells in Graves' hyperthyroidism and ophthalmopathy. Study-level points and caveats: Blood also carried most thyroid clonotypes expanded above 0.001. Onset of ophthalmopathy came a median approximately 6 months after the model predicted it.

The TCR beta CDR3 regions underwent amplification using RNA transcripts as the source. Carried out on the TCR CDR3, a first-round RT-PCR used the HTBI primer set. From the multiplex PCR reads, TCRdb called clonotypes with MiXCR, one entry per CDR3 protein. The table has around 190,000 distinct CDR3 sequences, over 15% seen once; the top ten hold 29%. CDR3 length equals 14 residues. The germline gives CDR1 SGHNT, CDR2 YYREEE (reference sequence). J lost 4 bases, V lost 3 bases, and 6 bases had no gene match. The authors obtained PBMCs from over 7.5 ml of fresh peripheral blood. Specimen: blood. The chain is built from TRBV5-4 and TRBJ2-5; TRBD2 aligns across 7 bases. The sequence was collected from a woman between 45 and 65 years old with Graves' hyperthyroidism. CDR3 amino acids: CASSSRGVAETQYF. The CDR3 region has the DNA TGTGCCAGCAGCTCCCGGGGGGTAGCAGAGACCCAGTACTTC.